This T cell receptor beta chain originates from a study of cytomegalovirus exposure and HLA in healthy donors. Study context: An earlier analysis found around 120 million unique TCR beta sequences from roughly 170 million T cells.

As concerns this clone: The antigen remains unidentified.

Both 60 Vbeta primers and 13 Jbeta primers went into the PCR. The repertoire was sequenced with immunoSEQ multiplex PCR; TCRdb's copy has only in-frame clones and lacks some. In the table there are 100,000 to 150,000 clones, over 70% of which are singletons. Study results and limitations: There were 150 or so TCR beta chains listed as cytomegalovirus-associated. Among immune exposure information, only CMV serostatus was available. Sequencing artifact likely explains a cluster of highly shared sequence variants.

The clonotype was recovered from a female donor in good health and CMV-seronegative. The sample comprised PBMCs.

As DNA, the CDR3 is TGTGCCAGTAGTCAGGTCGGTCGGCGCAATGAGCAGTTCTTC. Its protein is CASSQVGRRNEQFF. The genes are TRBV19 and TRBJ2-1, with D unresolved. CDR1 is LNHDA and CDR2 is SQIVND in the germline V gene (reference sequence). The CDR3 contains 14 residues. V was shortened by 5 bases and J by 6 bases, with 14 bases between the two germline ends.